The 3 T cell receptor beta chains below all came from one sample that was sequenced in a study of blood T cell repertoires in COVID-19. Sequencing used immunoSEQ multiplex PCR; TCRdb keeps in-frame clones, though not all of them. The repertoire has some 200,000 clones, roughly 94% of them found once; the top ten carry 0.7% to 0.8%. The sample comprised peripheral blood. These receptors came from a man aged 25 to 40 with COVID-19, enrolled during active disease.

V and J are TRBV29-1 and TRBJ1-6; D perhaps matches TRBD1 (5 bases). This CDR3 has 15 amino acids. CDR1 and CDR2 from the germline V gene are SQVTM and ANQGSEA. Trimming removed 5 bases from V and 10 bases from J, with 21 bases in between. The DNA of the CDR3 is TGCAGCGTTTCCAAGGGTCGGGGCGCGGGGTCACCCCTCCACTTT. Protein product: CSVSKGRGAGSPLHF.

The chain joins TRBV5-1 to TRBJ1-4; D ambiguous. CDR1 and CDR2 (germline): SGHRS, YFSETQ. Deletions cut 3 bases from V and 0 bases from J, with 3 bases between. This CDR3 spans 13 amino acids. The CDR3 region is CASSSATNEKLFF. CDR3 nucleotide sequence: TGCGCCAGCAGCTCTGCAACTAATGAAAAACTGTTTTTT.

The V and J genes are TRBV4-1 and TRBJ1-5; D is unclear. The germline V gene encodes CDR1 MGHRA and CDR2 YSYEKL. This CDR3 spans 15 amino acids. V was trimmed by 0 bases and J by 1 base, leaving 7 bases between them. The CDR3 reads CASSQEPGSNQPQHF. CDR3 nucleotides: TGCGCCAGCAGCCAAGAGCCGGGAAGCAATCAGCCCCAGCATTTT.